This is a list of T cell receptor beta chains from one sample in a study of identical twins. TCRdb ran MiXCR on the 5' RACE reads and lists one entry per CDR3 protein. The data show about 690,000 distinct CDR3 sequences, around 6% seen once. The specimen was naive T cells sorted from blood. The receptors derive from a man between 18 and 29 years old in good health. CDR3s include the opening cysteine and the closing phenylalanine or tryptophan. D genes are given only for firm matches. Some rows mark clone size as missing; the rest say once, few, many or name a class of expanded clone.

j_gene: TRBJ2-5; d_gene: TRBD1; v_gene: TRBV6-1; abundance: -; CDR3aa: CASRETGRVETQYF; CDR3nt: TGTGCCAGCAGGGAGACAGGGAGAGTAGAGACCCAGTACTTC
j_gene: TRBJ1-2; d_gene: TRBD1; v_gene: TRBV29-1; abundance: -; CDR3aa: CSVDFQGAGYGYTF; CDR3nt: TGCAGCGTTGATTTCCAGGGGGCTGGCTATGGCTACACCTTC
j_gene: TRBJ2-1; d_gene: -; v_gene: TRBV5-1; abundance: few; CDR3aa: CASSLRAEGYNEQFF; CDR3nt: TGCGCCAGCAGCTTGAGAGCGGAGGGATACAATGAGCAGTTCTTC
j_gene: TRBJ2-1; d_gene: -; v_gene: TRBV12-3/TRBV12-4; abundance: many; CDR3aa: CASSPRVGSGNEQFF; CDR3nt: TGTGCCAGCAGCCCCAGGGTTGGCAGCGGCAATGAGCAGTTCTTC
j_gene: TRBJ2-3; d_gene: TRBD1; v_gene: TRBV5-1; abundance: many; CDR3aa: CASSGGQNTDTQYF; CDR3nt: TGCGCCAGCAGCGGGGGACAGAACACAGATACGCAGTATTTT
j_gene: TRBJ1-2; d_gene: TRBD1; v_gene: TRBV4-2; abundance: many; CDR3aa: CASRERRTGDGGYTF; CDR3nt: TGTGCCAGCAGGGAACGCCGGACAGGGGATGGGGGCTACACCTTC
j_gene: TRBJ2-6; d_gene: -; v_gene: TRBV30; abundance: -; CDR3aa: CAWELAIRPANVLTF; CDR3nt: TGTGCCTGGGAGCTGGCTATTCGTCCGGCCAACGTCCTGACTTTC
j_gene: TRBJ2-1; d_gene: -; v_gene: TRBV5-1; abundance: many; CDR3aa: CASSLDRTSYNEQFF; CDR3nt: TGCGCCAGCAGCTTGGATCGGACCTCCTACAATGAGCAGTTCTTC
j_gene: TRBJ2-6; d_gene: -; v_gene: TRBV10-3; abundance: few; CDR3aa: CAIRGRSEANVLTF; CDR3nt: TGTGCCATCAGGGGGCGTTCTGAAGCCAACGTCCTGACTTTC
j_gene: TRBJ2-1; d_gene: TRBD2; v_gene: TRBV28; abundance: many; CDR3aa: CASNELAASYNEQFF; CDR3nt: TGTGCCAGCAACGAACTAGCGGCCTCCTACAATGAGCAGTTCTTC
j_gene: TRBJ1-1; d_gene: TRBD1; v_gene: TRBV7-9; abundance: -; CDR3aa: CASSPSGGAGKEAFF; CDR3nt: TGTGCCAGCAGCCCGTCAGGGGGCGCGGGGAAGGAAGCTTTCTTT
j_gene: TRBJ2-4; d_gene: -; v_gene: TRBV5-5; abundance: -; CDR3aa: CASSLVARGREAKNIQYF; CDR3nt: TGTGCCAGCAGCTTGGTAGCTCGTGGCAGGGAGGCCAAAAACATTCAGTACTTC
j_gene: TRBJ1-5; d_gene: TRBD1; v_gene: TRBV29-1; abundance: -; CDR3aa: CSVLDRGGQPQHF; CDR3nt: TGCAGCGTTCTGGACAGGGGAGGACAGCCCCAGCATTTT
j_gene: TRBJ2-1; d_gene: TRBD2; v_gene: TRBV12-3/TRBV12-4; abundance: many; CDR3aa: CASSILAGGPNEQFF; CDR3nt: TGTGCCAGCAGTATACTAGCGGGAGGTCCCAATGAGCAGTTCTTC
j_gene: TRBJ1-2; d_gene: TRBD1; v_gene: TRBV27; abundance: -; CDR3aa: CASSSRPGTGALHF; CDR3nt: TGTGCCAGCAGTTCCCGCCCCGGGACAGGGGCTCTGCACTTC
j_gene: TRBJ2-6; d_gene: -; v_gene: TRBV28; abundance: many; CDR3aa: CASAWGRPLSGANVLTF; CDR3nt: TGTGCCAGCGCTTGGGGGAGACCCCTCTCTGGGGCCAACGTCCTGACTTTC
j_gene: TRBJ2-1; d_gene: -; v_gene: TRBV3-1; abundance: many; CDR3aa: CASSLQRAPYNEQFF; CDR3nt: TGTGCCAGCAGCCTGCAGCGGGCCCCCTACAATGAGCAGTTCTTC
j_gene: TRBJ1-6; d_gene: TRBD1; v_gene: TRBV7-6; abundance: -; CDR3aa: CASSSGQVLLAPLHF; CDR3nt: TGTGCCAGCAGCTCCGGACAGGTTCTTTTGGCACCCCTCCACTTT
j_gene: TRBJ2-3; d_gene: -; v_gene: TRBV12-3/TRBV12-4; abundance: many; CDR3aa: CASSTLDLTITDTQYF; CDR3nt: TGTGCCAGCAGCACACTCGACCTTACCATCACAGATACGCAGTATTTT
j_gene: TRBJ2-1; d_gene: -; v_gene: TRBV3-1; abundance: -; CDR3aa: CASGPRTSFYNEQFF; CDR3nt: TGTGCCAGCGGACCCAGGACATCGTTTTACAATGAGCAGTTCTTC
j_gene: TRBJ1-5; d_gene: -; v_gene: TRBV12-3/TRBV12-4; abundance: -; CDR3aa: CASSEEILANQPQHF; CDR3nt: TGTGCCAGCAGTGAGGAAATTTTGGCAAATCAGCCCCAGCATTTT
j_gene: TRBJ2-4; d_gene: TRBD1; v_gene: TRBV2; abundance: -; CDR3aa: CASSRGQGGNIQYF; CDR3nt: TGTGCCAGCAGTCGCGGACAGGGTGGGAACATTCAGTACTTC
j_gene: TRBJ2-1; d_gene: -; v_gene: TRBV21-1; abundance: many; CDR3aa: CASSAPGQNDNEQFF; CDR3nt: TGTGCCAGCAGCGCACCGGGACAGAACGACAATGAGCAGTTCTTC
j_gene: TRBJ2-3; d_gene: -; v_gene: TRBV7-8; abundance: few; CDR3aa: CASSLAREYTQYF; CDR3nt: TGTGCCAGCAGCTTAGCACGGGAGTATACGCAGTATTTT
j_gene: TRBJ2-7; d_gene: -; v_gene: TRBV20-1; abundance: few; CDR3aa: CSARTAYSYEQYF; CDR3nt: TGCAGTGCTAGGACTGCATACTCCTACGAGCAGTACTTC
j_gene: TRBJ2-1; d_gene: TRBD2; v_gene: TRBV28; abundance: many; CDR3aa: CASSLVLAGGLSYNEQFF; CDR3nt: TGTGCCAGCAGTTTAGTGCTAGCGGGAGGTTTGTCCTACAATGAGCAGTTCTTC
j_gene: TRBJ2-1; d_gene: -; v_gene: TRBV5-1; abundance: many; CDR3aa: CASSLEAGVYNEQFF; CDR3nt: TGCGCCAGCAGCTTGGAGGCAGGGGTCTACAATGAGCAGTTCTTC
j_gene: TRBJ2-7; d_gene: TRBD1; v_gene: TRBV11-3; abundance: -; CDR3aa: CASSSQQGNEQYF; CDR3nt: TGTGCCAGCAGTTCGCAACAGGGGAACGAGCAGTACTTC
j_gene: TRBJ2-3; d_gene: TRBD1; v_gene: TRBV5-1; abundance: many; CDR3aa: CASSLGTDTSTDTQYF; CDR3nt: TGCGCCAGCAGCCTAGGGACAGATACTAGCACAGATACGCAGTATTTT
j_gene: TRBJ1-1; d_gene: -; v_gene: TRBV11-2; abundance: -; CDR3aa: CASSSRGVKMNTEAFF; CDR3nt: TGTGCCAGCAGCTCTAGAGGGGTTAAGATGAACACTGAAGCTTTCTTT
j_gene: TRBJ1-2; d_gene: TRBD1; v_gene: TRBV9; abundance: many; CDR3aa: CASSYVQGAGYGYTF; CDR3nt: TGTGCCAGCAGCTACGTCCAGGGGGCTGGCTATGGCTACACCTTC
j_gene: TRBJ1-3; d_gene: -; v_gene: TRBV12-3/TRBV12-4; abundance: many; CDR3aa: CASSQILTTGVSGNTIYF; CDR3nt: TGTGCCAGCAGTCAGATACTGACCACGGGGGTCTCTGGAAACACCATATATTTT
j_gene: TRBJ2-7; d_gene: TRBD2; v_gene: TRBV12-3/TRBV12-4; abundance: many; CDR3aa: CATEREGSYEQYF; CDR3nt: TGTGCCACCGAGCGGGAGGGATCCTACGAGCAGTACTTC
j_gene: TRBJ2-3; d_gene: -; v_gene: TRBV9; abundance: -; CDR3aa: CASSVAPANTDTQYF; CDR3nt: TGTGCCAGCAGCGTAGCTCCAGCGAACACAGATACGCAGTATTTT
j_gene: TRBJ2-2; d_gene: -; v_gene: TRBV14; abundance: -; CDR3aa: CASSQAVTGTNTGELFF; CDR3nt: TGTGCCAGCAGCCAAGCCGTCACAGGGACGAACACCGGGGAGCTGTTTTTT
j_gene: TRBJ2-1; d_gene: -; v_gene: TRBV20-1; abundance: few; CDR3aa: CSGTYGDNEQFF; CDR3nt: TGCAGTGGAACCTACGGAGACAATGAGCAGTTCTTC
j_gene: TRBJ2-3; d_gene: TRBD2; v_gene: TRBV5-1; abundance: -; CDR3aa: CASSGMGLAADTQYF; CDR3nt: TGCGCCAGCAGCGGGATGGGACTAGCGGCGGATACGCAGTATTTT
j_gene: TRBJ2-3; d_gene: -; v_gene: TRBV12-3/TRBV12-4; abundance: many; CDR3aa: CASSSTSDGTSTDTQYF; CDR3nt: TGTGCCAGCAGTTCAACCTCGGACGGGACTAGCACAGATACGCAGTATTTT
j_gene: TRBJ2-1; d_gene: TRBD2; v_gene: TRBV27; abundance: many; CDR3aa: CASSLGVAGNEQFF; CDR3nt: TGTGCCAGCTCCTTGGGCGTAGCGGGAAACGAGCAGTTCTTC
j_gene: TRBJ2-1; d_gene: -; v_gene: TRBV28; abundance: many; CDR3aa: CASSLTHATANEQFF; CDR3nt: TGTGCCAGCAGTCTGACACATGCTACGGCCAATGAGCAGTTCTTC
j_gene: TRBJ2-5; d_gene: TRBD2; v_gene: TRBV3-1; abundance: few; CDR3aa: CASSQGLWRGAETQYF; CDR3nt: TGTGCCAGCAGCCAAGGACTTTGGCGGGGGGCAGAGACCCAGTACTTC
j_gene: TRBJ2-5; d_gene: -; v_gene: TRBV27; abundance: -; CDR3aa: CASSPQGRVETQYF; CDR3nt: TGTGCCAGCAGTCCACAGGGAAGGGTAGAGACCCAGTACTTC
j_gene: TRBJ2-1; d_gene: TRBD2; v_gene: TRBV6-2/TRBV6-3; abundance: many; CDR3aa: CASSSDLAGGPNEQFF; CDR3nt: TGTGCCAGCAGCAGCGACCTAGCGGGAGGACCAAATGAGCAGTTCTTC
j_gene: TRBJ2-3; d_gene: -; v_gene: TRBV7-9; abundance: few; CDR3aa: CASSWNREVTQYF; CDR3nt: TGTGCCAGCAGCTGGAATAGGGAGGTTACGCAGTATTTT
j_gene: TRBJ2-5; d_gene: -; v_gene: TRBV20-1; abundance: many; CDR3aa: CSADQETQYF; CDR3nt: TGCAGTGCCGACCAAGAGACCCAGTACTTC
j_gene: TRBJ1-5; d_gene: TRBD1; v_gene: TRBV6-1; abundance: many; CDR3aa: CASSADRLIGTQHF; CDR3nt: TGTGCCAGCAGCGCGGACAGGCTGATAGGGACCCAGCATTTT
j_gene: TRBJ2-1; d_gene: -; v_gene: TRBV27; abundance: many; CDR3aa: CASSLRGDTVYNEQFF; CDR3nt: TGTGCCAGCAGTTTAAGGGGGGACACCGTTTACAATGAGCAGTTCTTC
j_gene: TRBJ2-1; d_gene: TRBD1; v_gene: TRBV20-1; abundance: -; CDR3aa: CSASWGQRYNEQFF; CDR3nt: TGCAGTGCTAGTTGGGGACAGAGATACAATGAGCAGTTCTTC
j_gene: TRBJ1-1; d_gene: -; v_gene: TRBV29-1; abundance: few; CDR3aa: CSVGRDGAEAFF; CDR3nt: TGCAGCGTTGGTCGGGACGGGGCTGAAGCTTTCTTT
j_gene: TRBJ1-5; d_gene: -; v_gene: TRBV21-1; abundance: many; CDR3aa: CASSKGVDRTSNQPQHF; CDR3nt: TGTGCCAGCAGCAAAGGTGTAGACAGGACTAGCAATCAGCCCCAGCATTTT
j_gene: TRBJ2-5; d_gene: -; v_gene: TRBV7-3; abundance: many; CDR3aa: CASSLLEQETQYF; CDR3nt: TGTGCCAGCAGCTTGTTGGAGCAAGAGACCCAGTACTTC
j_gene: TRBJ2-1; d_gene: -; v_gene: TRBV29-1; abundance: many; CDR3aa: CSVEISGSYNEQFF; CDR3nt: TGCAGCGTTGAGATAAGCGGTTCCTACAATGAGCAGTTCTTC
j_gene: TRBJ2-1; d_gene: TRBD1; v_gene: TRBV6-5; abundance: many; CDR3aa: CASSYWGQGAGNEQFF; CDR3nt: TGTGCCAGCAGTTACTGGGGACAGGGGGCAGGTAATGAGCAGTTCTTC
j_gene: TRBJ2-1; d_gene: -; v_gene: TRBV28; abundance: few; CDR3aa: CASSLPAPGEQFF; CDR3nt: TGTGCCAGCAGTTTGCCTGCCCCAGGGGAGCAGTTCTTC